Reported below is one TCR beta chain. The clone's antigen remains unknown. The sample holds no much larger clone one base away, and base qualities are not on file. The data were taken from a study of cytomegalovirus exposure and HLA in healthy donors (dated by TCRdb to about 2017). Describing the broader study: According to an earlier analysis of around 600 of the donors, about 170 million T cells yielded approximately 120 million unique TCR beta sequences and about 300 Gb of sequence data. Of the 300 to 500 genotyped donors, 75% to 85% were placed in the genetic ancestry cluster associated with self-reported Caucasian donors. The study profiled the T cell repertoires of approximately 700 subjects by immunosequencing and related them to cytomegalovirus serostatus. An earlier analysis of about 620 of the donors applied high-throughput TCR beta sequencing to assess whether each TCR beta V gene segment acted as functional or pseudogenic. Because of strong linkage in the cohort, a few DR-DQ haplotypes were treated as single units for association and clustering. The study combined high-throughput TCR immunosequencing, statistical association of individual TCRs with disease status, and machine learning to predict cytomegalovirus infection status. All discovery cohort repertoires had been generated using a single sequencing platform. The study was designed to test whether signatures of past pathogen exposure could be identified by cataloging public T cell receptors. In a later genetic analysis, genome-wide SNP genotypes for about three fifths of the roughly 670 donors were used, and that subset was treated as a discovery cohort. In the later analysis, no new phenotypic data were used to find candidate immune exposures; instead, reliance was placed on TCR beta sequences and their occurrence across donors. Typing coverage varied by locus: roughly 629-630 donors for A, B, C, DRB1 and DQB1; about 520 for DQA1; 606 for DPA1; roughly 450 for DPB1. In addition to the first cohort of approximately 650 subjects, a separate validation cohort of 120 different subjects was used. Class I and class II HLA loci were covered by the typing at four-digit resolution. Alongside the repertoire data, information on donor age, sex, ethnicity and CMV serostatus was compiled. About 300 gigabases of sequencing data and 78 million or so unique TCR sequences were included in an early release covering roughly 700 HLA-typed donors. To study patterns of TCR occurrence, a later analysis re-analyzed previously published TCR beta repertoires from several hundred donors and added high-resolution HLA genotyping. Across under 500 genotyped donors of the cohort, an average of about 220,000 unique TCR beta nucleotide sequences per donor were sequenced, and roughly 17% of those sequences were non-productive. Paper-wide results and their limitations: In a later analysis, HLA-associated TCR beta chains were found to be more clonally expanded and to have lower generation probabilities than equally common non-associated chains. The study listed approximately 160 TCR beta chains as associated with cytomegalovirus. The earlier analysis of 587 of the donors excluded about 16 rarely observed V segments, including chromosome 9 orphons, because counts were too low. Cytomegalovirus status was reported to be diagnosed by the classifier with high specificity and sensitivity in both the original and validation cohorts. When HLA alleles, especially DR and DQ, strongly co-occurred, attributing TCR associations to individual alleles was difficult. Because some donors lacked HLA typing at each locus, the association tests relied only on the typed subset. A cluster of highly shared sequence variants was judged likely to represent a technical artifact of the sequencing pipeline. In a later analysis, TCR association rates were found to vary across HLA loci, with the most associated TCRs seen for DRB1 alleles and the fewest for HLA-C alleles. In an earlier analysis of fewer than 700 of the donors, most TCR beta V segments appeared in productive rearrangements about 87% or about 30% of the time, broadly matching IMGT annotations. Correlated functional status among segregating V segments might be attributable to linkage disequilibrium, but an unknown experimental factor could not be ruled out. A few of the identified cytomegalovirus-associated TCR beta chains were confirmed in vitro to be specific for cytomegalovirus antigens. Across donors, most TCR sequences were observed very rarely, whereas some public TCRs were present in many individuals. In a later genetic analysis, a missense DCLRE1C variant was associated with V-gene and J-gene trimming of TCR beta chains, and the association was replicated in an independent cohort. CMV serostatus was the only immune exposure information available for the cohort. In this cohort, only TCR beta chains were sequenced, and detectable features were limited by the absence of alpha or paired-chain data. At a false discovery rate of 0.05, a later analysis linked under 20,000 TCR beta sequences to specific HLA alleles. Presence/absence analyses assumed roughly uniform sequencing depth across donors, an assumption that may not hold. Most CMV-associated TCR beta chains appeared to be HLA-restricted in a later analysis, and the HLA associations seemed to be driven largely by CMV exposure. Compared with the roughly 700-donor mean, donors in an Asian-associated ancestry cluster had fewer N-insertions in productive TCRs, according to a later genetic analysis. The 87-base-pair reads could not distinguish some IMGT-functional V segments, including TRBV6-2 and TRBV6-3, so those segments were excluded. In a later analysis, several top co-occurrence clusters were reported to appear linked to parvovirus B19, influenza, CMV and Epstein-Barr virus. A further reported finding was that TCR beta sequences accurately predicted the HLA-A and HLA-B alleles for most subjects in the first cohort. According to the authors, the approach could potentially be generalized to other disease states and immunological phenotypes.

The cohort was made up of 666 healthy bone marrow donors. All cohort members were sampled while nominally healthy, although unrecorded immune exposures were likely present. The donor tested CMV seropositive, placing the donor among the roughly 300 seropositive members of the cohort. A peripheral blood sample was provided by each donor, and peripheral blood mononuclear cells were used for TCR beta sequencing. Genomic DNA extraction from the blood cell samples was performed with the Qiagen DNeasy Blood Extraction Kit. The germline V gene provides CDR1 SGHRS and CDR2 YFSETQ. Trimming accounts for 3 bases at V and 0 bases at J, while the number of junction bases matched to no gene is 17. The CDR3 measures 21 amino acids from cysteine to phenylalanine. The sequence is cut down to CDR3 DNA, 63 bases in frame from base 1. Library method: the immunoSEQ multiplex PCR assay. A mixture of 60 forward primers for TCR Vbeta segments and 13 reverse primers for TCR Jbeta segments was used in the multiplex PCR. The CDR3 region of rearranged TCR beta genes was amplified from genomic DNA with a multiplex PCR assay. The amplified TCR beta libraries were sequenced on the Illumina HiSeq System as 87-base-pair reads. The paper's processing steps were these. In a later analysis, tens of millions of unique TCR beta chains were counted across the roughly 670 repertoires, and roughly 11 million of these chains were shared by at least two donors. A nearest-neighbor algorithm error-corrected the raw reads and collapsed the reads into unique sequences, merging closely related sequences to remove PCR and sequencing errors. Alignment of CDR3 sequences to IMGT reference sequences was used to assign V, D and J gene segments. For a sequence to be retained, a match of at least six nucleotides to both a V gene segment and a J gene segment was required. A rearrangement was called productive if the CDR3 had no stop codons and remained in frame with V and J, and every other rearrangement was called non-productive. CDR3 was defined by IMGT convention, running from the second conserved V-encoded cysteine to the conserved J-encoded phenylalanine. The earlier analysis of roughly 590 of the donors excluded sequences that lacked an unambiguous match to a single V gene segment. In an earlier analysis of about 590 of the donors, a V segment was called functional when productive rearrangements were above 56.7%, and segregating when the standard deviation between donors exceeded 5%. A statistical classification framework was built to diagnose cytomegalovirus status from the catalog of TCR beta chain sequences. In a later analysis, TCR nucleotide sequences were compared against IMGT/GENE-DB human TR gene sequences so that V and J genes could be assigned. Using the TCRdist pipeline, a later analysis assigned CDR3 sequences along with most-parsimonious VDJ recombination scenarios. In a later analysis, each TCR beta chain was defined by its CDR3 amino acid sequence together with its V-gene family, and reads without a unique V-gene family were excluded. As a way to deal with suspected cross-contamination and a sequencing artifact, a later analysis dropped 640 or so nucleotide sequences that were highly shared and had low generation probability. In a later analysis, a clonal expansion index was calculated for each public chain from normalized within-repertoire ranks of inferred template counts. Generation probabilities in a later analysis came from a VDJ recombination model fitted to out-of-frame rearrangements, and those results were checked against IGoR. A later analysis scored TCR-TCR, TCR-HLA and TCR-CMV co-occurrence with hypergeometric tests, applying a repertoire-size bias correction to TCR pairs. To estimate false discovery rates, a later analysis permuted the HLA or CMV assignments 20 times. In a later analysis, co-occurring TCRs were grouped using DBSCAN, with TCRdist sequence similarity added in when clustering inside HLA-allele-positive subsets. Co-occurrence clustering excluded repertoires with fewer than 30,000 or more than 120,000 public chains, plus five with anomalous nucleotide sharing. TCRdb re-hosts the immuneACCESS table, in-frame sequences only. Its copies lack some clones; in the studies checked, an unresolved V gene accounts for under half of them, and the cause for the rest is not known. V, J and clone size reflect that table, while D and trimming were determined from the DNA. This sample lists approximately 110,000 clones; roughly 71% were detected once. In total, the top ten clones hold approximately 11% of the sample.

The origin of this receptor is a man aged 40-49 years in good health and CMV-seropositive. The chain is encoded by TRBV5-1 joined to TRBJ2-1, with 11 bases aligning to TRBD2. Sequences were obtained from PBMCs. CDR3 loop: CASSSQGGLAGGSSSYNEQFF. The bases are TGCGCCAGCAGCTCTCAGGGGGGCCTAGCGGGAGGCTCGAGCTCCTACAATGAGCAGTTCTTC.